A single sample is the source of the 20 T cell receptor beta chains below, sequenced in a study of CD8 T cells in ankylosing spondylitis. TCRdb redid the calling of the 5' RACE reads with MiXCR, one entry per CDR3 protein. The data contain roughly 200,000 distinct CDR3 sequences, roughly 26% of them singletons. Material: blood, either unsorted or a sorted T cell fraction (not recorded which). The source is a male donor with ankylosing spondylitis or in good health (not recorded which).

This clonotype was counted ten times or more. The V and J genes are TRBV11-2 and TRBJ2-3, with 11 nucleotides matching TRBD2. Per germline, CDR1 SGHAT and CDR2 FQNNGV. This CDR3 is built from 20 residues. V gave up 4 bases and J gave up 0 bases; unmatched junction bases: 15. DNA for the CDR3: TGTGCCAGCAGCTCCCCCGAACTAGCGGGAGTATTACCTAGCACAGATACGCAGTATTTT. Its protein product is CASSSPELAGVLPSTDTQYF. The full variable domain, completed using reference TRBV11-2 and TRBJ2-3, is EAGVAQSPRYKIIEKRQSVAFWCNPISGHATLYWYQQILGQGPKLLIQFQNNGVVDDSQLPKDRFSAERLKGVDSTLKIQPAKLEDSAVYLCASSSPELAGVLPSTDTQYFGPGTRLTVL.

This clonotype was counted only a few times. The chain carries TRBV20-1 and TRBJ2-1; 11 positions match TRBD2. J was trimmed by 3 bases and V by 6 bases; bases with no gene match: 10. The germline gives CDR1 DFQATT, CDR2 SNEGSKA (reference sequence). There are 16 residues in the CDR3. The CDR3 DNA is TGCAGTGCCCCACCGACCGGGACTAGCGGCTACAATGAGCAGTTCTTC. Translating it yields CSAPPTGTSGYNEQFF.

This CDR3 reads CASMDRANTEAFF. In DNA form, the CDR3 reads TGTGCCAGCATGGACAGGGCGAACACTGAAGCTTTCTTT. The chain is built from TRBV25-1 and TRBJ1-1; TRBD1 aligns across 8 bases. V gave up 7 bases and J gave up 1 base; unmatched junction bases: 2. The CDR3 consists of 13 residues. Germline V gene lookup returns CDR1 MGHDK and CDR2 SYGVNS.

This CDR3 is CASSLLHGTPNTGELFF. CDR3 DNA sequence: TGTGCCAGCAGCTTACTCCACGGGACACCGAACACCGGGGAGCTGTTTTTT. V and J are TRBV7-6 and TRBJ2-2; D is perhaps TRBD1 (6 bases). Germline loops: CDR1 SGHVS, CDR2 FNYEAQ. V was cut by 2 bases and J by 0 bases, with 13 bases left in between. CDR3 length: 17 amino acids.

This clonotype was seen more than once but under ten times. J is TRBJ2-3 and V is TRBV5-5; D gene uncertain. The CDR3 length is 12 residues. The ends were cut back, 4 bases at V and 4 bases at J, with 7 bases in the middle. Looked up from germline, CDR1 is SGHKS and CDR2 is YYEKEE (reference sequence). In DNA form, the CDR3 reads TGTGCCAGCAGCGCCAGCTCAGATACGCAGTATTTT. This translates into CASSASSDTQYF.

This clonotype was counted ten times or more. This rearrangement joins TRBV7-9 to TRBJ2-7; D may be TRBD1 or TRBD2 (5 bases each). The CDR3 runs 15 residues. Trimming cost V 3 bases and J 1 base, with 13 bases left between them. Germline values: CDR1 SEHNR, CDR2 FQNEAQ (reference sequence). The CDR3 region is CASSFLRDGSYEQYF. CDR3 coding DNA: TGTGCCAGCAGCTTCCTACGGGACGGGTCCTACGAGCAGTACTTC. The full variable domain, completed using reference TRBV7-9 and TRBJ2-7, is DTGVSQNPRHKITKRGQNVTFRCDPISEHNRLYWYRQTLGQGPEFLTYFQNEAQLEKSRLLSDRFSAERPKGSFSTLEIQRTEQGDSAMYLCASSFLRDGSYEQYFGPGTRLTVT.

The rearrangement joins TRBV6-1 to TRBJ2-3, with TRBD1 identical over 10 bases. This CDR3 has 14 amino acids. The V gene's germline CDR1 is MNHNS and CDR2 SASEGT. With 8 bases clipped from V and 6 bases from J, the junction kept 8 bases outside the gene matches. The CDR3: CASGSTGGPDTQYF. Here the CDR3 DNA reads TGTGCCAGCGGATCGACAGGGGGCCCCGATACGCAGTATTTT.

This clonotype was counted many times. The chain links TRBV6-4 to TRBJ2-2, with D perhaps matching TRBD2 (6 bases). V was shortened by 3 bases and J by 0 bases, with 8 bases between the two germline ends. The CDR3 is made up of 15 amino acids. Germline V CDR1 and CDR2: MRHNA, SNTAGT. Here the CDR3 DNA reads TGTGCCAGCAGTGAGGGAGGAACGAACACCGGGGAGCTGTTTTTT. Its translation is CASSEGGTNTGELFF.

This clonotype showed up many times. V is TRBV28 and J is TRBJ2-3; D gene uncertain. Germline values: CDR1 MDHEN, CDR2 SYDVKM. V gave up 3 bases and J gave up 1 base, with 5 bases separating them. This CDR3 comprises 13 residues. The CDR3 coding sequence is TGTGCCAGCAGTTTCCCCGGCACAGATACGCAGTATTTT. Amino acid sequence: CASSFPGTDTQYF.

The chain uses TRBV7-2 and TRBJ2-5; D is possibly TRBD2 (5 bases). Germline values: CDR1 SGHTA, CDR2 FQGNSA. The CDR3 has 15 residues. Between the trimmed V and J ends, which lost 8 bases and 3 bases, there was a span of 19 bases. DNA of the CDR3: TGTGCCAGCCATCTGAGGCGTGGGAGAAAAGAGACCCAGTACTTC. Its translation: CASHLRRGRKETQYF.

This clonotype was found a few times. The chain employs TRBV20-1 and TRBJ2-1; 8 bases match TRBD2. Trimming took 4 bases from V and 3 from J; bases not matched to a gene: 11. CDR3 length: 16 amino acids. CDR1 and CDR2 from the germline V gene are DFQATT and SNEGSKA (reference sequence). CDR3 sequence (DNA): TGCAGTGCTACCCTCCCTACTACTAGCGGCTACAATGAGCAGTTCTTC. Amino acid sequence: CSATLPTTSGYNEQFF.

This clonotype has ten or more counts. The rearrangement joins TRBV19 to TRBJ2-7, with D uncertain. CDR1 is LNHDA and CDR2 is SQIVND in the germline V gene (reference sequence). This CDR3 is built from 14 residues. V was clipped by 0 bases and J by 0 bases, with 6 bases between them. The DNA of the CDR3 is TGTGCCAGTAGTATAGAGCGCAACTCCTACGAGCAGTACTTC. This sequence encodes CASSIERNSYEQYF.

This clonotype was observed many times. The J gene is TRBJ2-1, the V gene TRBV20-1; 11 nucleotides match TRBD2. Germline V gene data show CDR1 as DFQATT and CDR2 as SNEGSKA (reference sequence). The junction had 7 bases not matched to a gene; V was cut back by 2 bases and J by 7 bases. The CDR3 length is 15 residues. CDR3: CSARISLAGANEQFF. For the CDR3, the DNA is TGCAGTGCTAGAATTTCACTAGCGGGAGCAAATGAGCAGTTCTTC.

The table lists this clonotype with many counts. The gene calls are TRBV5-1 and TRBJ2-1, with a possible D match to TRBD2 (6 bases). Germline assignment: CDR1 SGHRS and CDR2 YFSETQ. The CDR3 loop spans 16 amino acids. V gave up 4 bases and J gave up 3 bases, with 17 bases separating them. The CDR3 DNA reads as TGCGCCAGCAGCCCGGGGGTGGGAGCGGGCTACAATGAGCAGTTCTTC. Amino acids: CASSPGVGAGYNEQFF.

CDR3 bases: TGCAGTGCTAGACTAGACAGGGGGAGCGGATACGAGCAGTACTTC. Encoded protein: CSARLDRGSGYEQYF. This chain joins TRBV20-1 and TRBJ2-7; 9 bases map to TRBD1. The CDR3 is 15 residues long. The V and J ends lost 2 bases and 4 bases, in that order; junction bases with no gene match: 9. Germline V gene lookup returns CDR1 DFQATT and CDR2 SNEGSKA (reference sequence).

This clonotype was detected a few times. CDR3 protein: CASSGPGGYDEQYF. Here the CDR3 DNA reads TGTGCCAGCAGTGGACCCGGGGGTTACGACGAGCAGTACTTC. The J gene is TRBJ2-7, the V gene TRBV28; weak D call: TRBD2 (6 bases). Germline values: CDR1 MDHEN, CDR2 SYDVKM. Trimming took off 5 bases at V and 5 bases at J, with 16 bases between the two ends. This CDR3 contains 14 residues.

This clonotype showed up many times. The chain uses TRBV2 and TRBJ2-4; TRBD1 might be the D (6 bases). The CDR3 loop spans 17 amino acids. V was clipped by 2 bases and J by 0 bases, with 14 bases between them. Germline V gene data show CDR1 as SNHLY and CDR2 as FYNNEI. The chain's CDR3 is CASSERTVQLAKNIQYF. The CDR3 nucleotides read TGTGCCAGCAGTGAACGGACAGTTCAACTAGCCAAAAACATTCAGTACTTC. The full variable domain, in which reference TRBV2 and TRBJ2-4 provide the parts outside the CDR3, is EPEVTQTPSHQVTQMGQEVILRCVPISNHLYFYWYRQILGQKVEFLVSFYNNEISEKSEIFDDQFSVERPDGSNFTLKIRSTKLEDSAMYFCASSERTVQLAKNIQYFGAGTRLSVL.

This clonotype has a single count. A much larger clone differs by one base, so this may be a read error. The chain joins TRBV4-3 to TRBJ2-5; 10 nucleotides match TRBD1. CDR1 is LGHNA, CDR2 YSLEER, per germline. The ends lost 0 bases at V and 7 bases at J; junction bases unmatched: 17. The CDR3 totals 19 residues. In DNA, the CDR3 is TGCGCCAGCAGCCAAGATAGTAAGGGACAGGGGACCTTCGGGGGGACCCAGTACTTC. It encodes CASSQDSKGQGTFGGTQYF.

This rearrangement joins TRBV5-4 to TRBJ2-1; a possible D gene is TRBD2 (6 bases). The CDR3 has 17 amino acids. Deletions cut 1 base from V and 7 bases from J, with 21 bases between. Per germline, CDR1 SGHNT and CDR2 YYREEE (reference sequence). CDR3: CASSLIGVPAGPNEQFF. CDR3 DNA sequence: TGTGCCAGCAGCTTGATCGGGGTGCCGGCGGGGCCAAATGAGCAGTTCTTC.

This clonotype showed up many times. V is TRBV20-1 and J is TRBJ1-2; D gene uncertain. CDR1 and CDR2 (germline): DFQATT, SNEGSKA (reference sequence). Trimming stripped 0 bases from V and 4 bases from J, with 9 bases between. The CDR3 length is 13 residues. CDR3 nucleotides: TGCAGTGCTAGAGAGTCCGGGTCCTATGGCTACACCTTC. Translating gives CSARESGSYGYTF.